This TCR beta chain originates from a study of blood T cells in healthy people across ages. This CDR3 comprises 20 residues. V lost 7 bases, J lost 0 bases, and 21 bases stayed unmatched. Germline lookup yields CDR1 ENHRY and CDR2 SYGVKD. Combining a sample-barcoded 5' primer with a J-beta primer mix, a second PCR ran for 7 to 11 cycles. Each CDR3 protein gets one entry after TCRdb re-called the 5' RACE reads with MiXCR. The sample includes approximately 800,000 distinct CDR3 sequences, just over 55% of them seen just once. This clonotype was observed a single time. The V and J genes are TRBV10-3 and TRBJ1-5; TRBD1 matches 7 bases. Sequenced material: blood. The origin of this receptor is a man in his forties in good health. CDR3 DNA: TGTGCCATCAATCCACCGGGACAGCTTCCTTCCCTCAATAGCAATCAGCCCCAGCATTTT. This encodes CAINPPGQLPSLNSNQPQHF.